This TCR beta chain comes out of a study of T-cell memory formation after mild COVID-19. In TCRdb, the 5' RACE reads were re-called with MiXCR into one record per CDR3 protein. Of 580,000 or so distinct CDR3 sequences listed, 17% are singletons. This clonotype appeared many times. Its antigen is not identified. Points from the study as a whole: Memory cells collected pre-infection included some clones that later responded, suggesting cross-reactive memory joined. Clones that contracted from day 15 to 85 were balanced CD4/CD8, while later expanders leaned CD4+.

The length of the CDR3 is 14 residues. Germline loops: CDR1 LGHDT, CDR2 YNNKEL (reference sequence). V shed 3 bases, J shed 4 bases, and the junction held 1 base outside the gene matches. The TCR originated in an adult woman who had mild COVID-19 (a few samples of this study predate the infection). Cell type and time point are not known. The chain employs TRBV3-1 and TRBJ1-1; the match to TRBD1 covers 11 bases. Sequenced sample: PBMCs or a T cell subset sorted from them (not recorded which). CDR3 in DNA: TGTGCCAGCAGCCAGGGACAGGGGGGCACTGAAGCTTTCTTT. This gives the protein CASSQGQGGTEAFF.